This entry is about one T cell receptor beta chain. The antigen is not known. This record belongs to a study of OX40 agonist ivuxolimab in advanced cancers. Study results and limitations: The study found that CD8+ T cells averaged more expanded clones than CD4+.

Profiled with immunoSEQ multiplex PCR; TCRdb holds only in-frame clones, not every one. Here the sample spans some 85,000 clones, about 91% being singletons. The TCR comes from an adult with an advanced solid tumor such as melanoma, head and neck, liver or kidney cancer. Sequencing used CD4+ or CD8+ T cells sorted from blood, obtained in a trial of the OX40 agonist ivuxolimab.

This chain's CDR3 is CATSRYQNSPLHF. The CDR3 bases are TGTGCCACCAGCAGATACCAAAATTCACCCCTCCACTTT. The V gene is TRBV15, the J gene TRBJ1-6, with no clear D. CDR1 LNHNV and CDR2 YYDKDF come from the germline V gene (reference sequence). Trimming took 2 bases from V and 7 from J, leaving 6 bases between them. The CDR3 covers 13 residues.